The present TCR beta chain was sequenced within a study of OX40 agonist ivuxolimab in advanced cancers. Findings and limits, study-wide: Partial responders treated at 0.1-3.0 mg/kg exhibited clonal expansion among the lowest measured. With doses of 0.1 to 3.0 mg/kg, CD4+ and CD8+ blood T cells had undergone clonal expansion by week 6.

Blood draws occurred at baseline, cycle 4 day 1, and cycle 7 day 1. As to this clone: Its antigen is still unknown.

Clones were sequenced by immunoSEQ multiplex PCR, and TCRdb holds only the in-frame ones, with some missing. The data hold some 67,000 clones, with about 88% observed a single time. This CDR3 has 13 residues. V was clipped by 3 bases and J by 2 bases, with 6 bases between them. The V gene's germline CDR1 is SEHNR and CDR2 FQNEAQ (reference sequence). This chain joins TRBV7-9 and TRBJ2-3; D remains ambiguous. The specimen was CD4+ or CD8+ T cells sorted from blood, collected in a trial of the OX40 agonist ivuxolimab. This TCR derives from an adult with an advanced solid tumor such as melanoma, head and neck, liver or kidney cancer. The CDR3 here is CASSFLATDTQYF. The CDR3 DNA follows: TGTGCCAGCAGCTTCCTGGCCACAGATACGCAGTATTTT.